This TCR beta chain was found in a study of blood T cell repertoires in COVID-19. Study overall: Specimens from acute and convalescent COVID-19 originated in the United States, Italy and Spain. Nucleic acid was either cDNA or gDNA, and it came from T cells, B-cell-depleted T cells, or PBMCs.

Authors' data handling: Reference gene primer amplification in the assay estimated nucleated cell counts. Libraries were prepared by immunoSEQ multiplex PCR; TCRdb keeps only in-frame clonotypes and omits some of them. That table gives V, J and clone size, and the DNA gave D and trimming. The sample lists approximately 240,000 clones, roughly 81% occurring once. CDR3 length: 13 residues. The trim removed 6 bases at V and 7 bases at J, leaving 6 bases unmatched. The source material was peripheral blood. The chain combines TRBV12-3 or TRBV12-4 with TRBJ1-2; 9 bases are shared with TRBD1. The clonotype originates from a man aged 45-65 years who had recovered from COVID-19. The CDR3 sequence: CASRGTGLGGYTF. In nucleotides, the CDR3 is TGTGCCAGCAGGGGGACAGGGCTGGGTGGCTACACCTTC.